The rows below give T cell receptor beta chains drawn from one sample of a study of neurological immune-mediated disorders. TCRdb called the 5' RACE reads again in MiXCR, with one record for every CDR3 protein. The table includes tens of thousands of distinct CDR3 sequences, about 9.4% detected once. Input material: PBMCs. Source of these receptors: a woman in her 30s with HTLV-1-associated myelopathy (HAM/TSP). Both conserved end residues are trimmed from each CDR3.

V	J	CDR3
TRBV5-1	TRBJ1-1	ASSYGGPTEAF
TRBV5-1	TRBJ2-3	ASSHDRPSQDTQY
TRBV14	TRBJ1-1	ASSPPGQGTGTEAF
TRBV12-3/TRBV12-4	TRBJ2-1	ASRNQPGLGNDEQF
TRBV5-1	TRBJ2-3	ASSLDSGGSTDTQY
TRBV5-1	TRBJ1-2	ASSFRAGANYGYT
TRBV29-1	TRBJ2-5	SGAGTGGGRTQY
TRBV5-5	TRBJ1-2	ASSLWGPNYGYT
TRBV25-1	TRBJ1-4	ASMNRASNEKLF
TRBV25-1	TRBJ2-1	ASSEAGQVDEQF
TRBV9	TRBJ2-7	ASSVVGQGGEQY
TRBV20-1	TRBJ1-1	SASNPAGRSEAF
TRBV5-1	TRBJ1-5	ASSSGAGDSNQPQH
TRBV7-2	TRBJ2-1	ASTPGGGPYNEQF
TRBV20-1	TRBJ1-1	SARRRMNTEAF
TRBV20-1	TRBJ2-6	SAVQGAGANVLT
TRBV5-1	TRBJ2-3	ASSSASSTDTQY
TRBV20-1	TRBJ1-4	SANGRVATNEKLF
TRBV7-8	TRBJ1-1	ASSYGTEILGEAL
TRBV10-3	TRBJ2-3	AIKGSSGGAGRTDTQY
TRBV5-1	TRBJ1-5	DSPCSAWGNQPQH
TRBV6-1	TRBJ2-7	ASSKTGEAYEQY
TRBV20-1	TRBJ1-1	SAHVGGSTEAF